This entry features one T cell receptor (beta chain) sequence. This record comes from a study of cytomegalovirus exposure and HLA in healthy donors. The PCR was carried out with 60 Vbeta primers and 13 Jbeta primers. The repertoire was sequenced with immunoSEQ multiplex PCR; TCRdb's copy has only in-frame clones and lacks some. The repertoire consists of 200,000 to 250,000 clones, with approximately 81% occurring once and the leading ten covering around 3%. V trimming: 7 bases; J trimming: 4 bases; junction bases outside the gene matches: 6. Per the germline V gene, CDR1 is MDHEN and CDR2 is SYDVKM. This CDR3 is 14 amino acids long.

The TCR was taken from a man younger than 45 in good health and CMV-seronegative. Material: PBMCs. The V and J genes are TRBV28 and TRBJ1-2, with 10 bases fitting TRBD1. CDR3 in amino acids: CASNPGQGSYGYTF. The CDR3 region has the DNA TGTGCCAGCAACCCGGGACAGGGGAGCTATGGCTACACCTTC.